This T cell receptor (beta chain) was identified in a study of chemoradiotherapy in HPV16-positive cancers. At the level of the study: Functional T-cell assays on a couple of HPV16-positive patients' cells defined candidate HPV-specific clones and common TCR motifs.

This clone was seen a single time. Its specificity is not known. Regarding the study as a whole: Better recurrence-free survival went with HPV-responsive T-cell expansion in HPV16-positive patients. Non-HPV-specific T cells did not expand in tumors during treatment, whereas candidate HPV-specific clones and E7-related motifs did.

In germline, CDR1 is GTSNPN, CDR2 SVGIG (reference sequence). J was trimmed by 10 bases and V by 7 bases; bases with no gene match: 11. This CDR3 spans 14 amino acids. Samples were taken several times over chemoradiotherapy. Libraries were prepared by immunoSEQ multiplex PCR; TCRdb keeps only in-frame clonotypes and omits some of them. The table records over 10,000 clones, about 80% of them present only once. This sample was gathered from a patient who underwent chemoradiotherapy. This chain connects TRBV30 to TRBJ1-6, with 9 bases identical to TRBD1. The receptor was derived from a human donor with HPV-associated anogenital cancer. CDR3 amino acids: CAFRRDRVRSPLHF. The CDR3 coding sequence is TGTGCCTTCCGCCGGGACAGGGTACGATCACCCCTCCACTTT.